This T cell receptor (beta chain) was recovered during a study of blood T cells in healthy people across ages. The CDR3 is 14 residues long. V was pared by 2 bases and J by 4 bases, with 11 bases between. Germline CDR1 reads MNHNY; CDR2 reads SVGAGI (reference sequence). With a J-beta primer mix and a sample-barcoded 5' primer, a second PCR ran 7 to 11 cycles. TCRdb reprocessed the 5' RACE reads via MiXCR and lists one record per CDR3 protein. This table holds about 1,500,000 distinct CDR3 sequences, approximately 42% found once. Sample: blood. The receptor's source is a woman between 18 and 30 years old in good health. The chain carries TRBV6-6 and TRBJ1-1; no clear D. The CDR3 nucleotides read TGTGCCAGCAGTTACGCCGAAGGTGGCACTGAAGCTTTCTTT. This gives the protein CASSYAEGGTEAFF.